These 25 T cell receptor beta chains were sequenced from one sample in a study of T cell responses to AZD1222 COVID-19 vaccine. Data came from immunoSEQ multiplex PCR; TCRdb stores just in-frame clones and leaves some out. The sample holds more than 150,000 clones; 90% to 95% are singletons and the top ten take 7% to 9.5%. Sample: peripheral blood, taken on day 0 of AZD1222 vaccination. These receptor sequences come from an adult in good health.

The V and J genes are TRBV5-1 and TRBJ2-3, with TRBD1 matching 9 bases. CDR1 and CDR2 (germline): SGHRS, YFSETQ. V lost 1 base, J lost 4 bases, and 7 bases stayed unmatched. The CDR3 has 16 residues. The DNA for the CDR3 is TGCGCCAGCAGCTTGCGACCGGGACAGGGTGCAGATACGCAGTATTTT. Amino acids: CASSLRPGQGADTQYF.

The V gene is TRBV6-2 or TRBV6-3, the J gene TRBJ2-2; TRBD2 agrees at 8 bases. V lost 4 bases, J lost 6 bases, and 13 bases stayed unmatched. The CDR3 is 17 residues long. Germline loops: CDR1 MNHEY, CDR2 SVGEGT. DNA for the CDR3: TGTGCCAGCAGTTGGGATAACGGGAGGGCCATCGCCGGGGAGCTGTTTTTT. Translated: CASSWDNGRAIAGELFF.

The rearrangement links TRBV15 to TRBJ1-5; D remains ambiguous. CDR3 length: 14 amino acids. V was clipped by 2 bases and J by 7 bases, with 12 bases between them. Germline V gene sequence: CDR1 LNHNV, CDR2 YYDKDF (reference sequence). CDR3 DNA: TGTGCCACCAGCAGACCTGGTAGGGAGCAGCCCCAGCATTTT. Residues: CATSRPGREQPQHF.

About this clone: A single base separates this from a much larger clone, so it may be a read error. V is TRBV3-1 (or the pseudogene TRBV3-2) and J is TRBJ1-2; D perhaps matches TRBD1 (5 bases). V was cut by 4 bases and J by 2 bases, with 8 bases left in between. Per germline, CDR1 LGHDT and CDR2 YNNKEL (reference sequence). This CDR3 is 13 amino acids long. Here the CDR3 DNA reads TGTGCCAGCAGCCCCGGGGGGAACTATGGCTACACCTTC. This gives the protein CASSPGGNYGYTF.

CDR3 loop: CAWSGGTDSWDGYTF. DNA for the CDR3: TGTGCCTGGAGCGGGGGGACGGATTCTTGGGACGGCTACACCTTC. The chain has TRBV30 and TRBJ1-2; D is possibly TRBD1 (5 bases). The germline V and J ends were trimmed by 3 bases and 8 bases, with 22 bases remaining between them. The CDR3 is 15 amino acids. Germline CDR1 reads GTSNPN; CDR2 reads SVGIG (reference sequence).

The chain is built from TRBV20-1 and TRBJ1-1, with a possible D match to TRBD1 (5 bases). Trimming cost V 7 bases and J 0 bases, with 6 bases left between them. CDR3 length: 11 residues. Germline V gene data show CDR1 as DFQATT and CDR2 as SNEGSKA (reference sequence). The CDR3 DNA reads TGCAGTGGGGGGTTGAACACTGAAGCTTTCTTT. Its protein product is CSGGLNTEAFF.

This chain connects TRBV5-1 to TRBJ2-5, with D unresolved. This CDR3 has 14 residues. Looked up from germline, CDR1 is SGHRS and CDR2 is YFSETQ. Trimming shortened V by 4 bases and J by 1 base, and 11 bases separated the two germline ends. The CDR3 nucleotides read TGCGCCAGCAGCCCGACCGGACCCCAAGAGACCCAGTACTTC. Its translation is CASSPTGPQETQYF.

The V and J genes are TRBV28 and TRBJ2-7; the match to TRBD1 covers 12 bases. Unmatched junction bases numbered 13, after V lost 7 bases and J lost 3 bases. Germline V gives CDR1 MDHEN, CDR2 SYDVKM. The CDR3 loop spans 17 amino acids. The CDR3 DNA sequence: TGTGCCAGCACCCCGGGACAGGGGGCGCATTCAGTCTACGAGCAGTACTTC. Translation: CASTPGQGAHSVYEQYF. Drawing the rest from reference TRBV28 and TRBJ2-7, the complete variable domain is DVKVTQSSRYLVKRTGEKVFLECVQDMDHENMFWYRQDPGLGLRLIYFSYDVKMKEKGDIPEGYSVSREKKERFSLILESASTNQTSMYLCASTPGQGAHSVYEQYFGPGTRLTVT.

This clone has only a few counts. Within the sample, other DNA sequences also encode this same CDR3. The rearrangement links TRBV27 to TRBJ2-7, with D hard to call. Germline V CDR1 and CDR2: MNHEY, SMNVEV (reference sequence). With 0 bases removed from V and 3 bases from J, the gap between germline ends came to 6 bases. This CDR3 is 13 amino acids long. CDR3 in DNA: TGTGCCAGCAGTTTATCCGGCAGCTACGAGCAGTACTTC. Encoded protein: CASSLSGSYEQYF.

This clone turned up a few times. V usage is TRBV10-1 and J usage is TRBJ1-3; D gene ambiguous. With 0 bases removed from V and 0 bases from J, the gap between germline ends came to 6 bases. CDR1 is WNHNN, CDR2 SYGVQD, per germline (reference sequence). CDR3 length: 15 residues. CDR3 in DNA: TGCGCCAGCAGTGAGTCGGCGATCTCTGGAAACACCATATATTTT. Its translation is CASSESAISGNTIYF.

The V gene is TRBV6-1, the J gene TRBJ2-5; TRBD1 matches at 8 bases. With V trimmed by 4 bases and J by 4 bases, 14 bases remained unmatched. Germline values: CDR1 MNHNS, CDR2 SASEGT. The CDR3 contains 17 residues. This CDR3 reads CASSGYPGQGRPETQYF. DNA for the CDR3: TGTGCCAGCAGTGGCTATCCTGGACAGGGAAGGCCAGAGACCCAGTACTTC.

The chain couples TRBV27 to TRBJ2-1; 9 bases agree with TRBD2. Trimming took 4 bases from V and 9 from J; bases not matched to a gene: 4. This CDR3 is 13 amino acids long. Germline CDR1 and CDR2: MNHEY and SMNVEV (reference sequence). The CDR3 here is CASSSSTSGEQFF. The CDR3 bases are TGTGCCAGCAGTTCCTCGACTAGCGGTGAGCAGTTCTTC.

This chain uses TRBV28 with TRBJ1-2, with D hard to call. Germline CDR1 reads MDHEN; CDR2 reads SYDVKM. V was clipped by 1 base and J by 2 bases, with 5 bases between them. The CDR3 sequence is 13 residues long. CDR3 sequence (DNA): TGTGCCAGCAGTTTATCCCTAAACTATGGCTACACCTTC. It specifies CASSLSLNYGYTF.

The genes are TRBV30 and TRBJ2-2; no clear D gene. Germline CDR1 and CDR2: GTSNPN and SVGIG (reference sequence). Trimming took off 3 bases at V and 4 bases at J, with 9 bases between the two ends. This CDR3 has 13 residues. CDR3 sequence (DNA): TGTGCCTGGAGGGATGGGTCCACCGGGGAGCTGTTTTTT. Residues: CAWRDGSTGELFF.

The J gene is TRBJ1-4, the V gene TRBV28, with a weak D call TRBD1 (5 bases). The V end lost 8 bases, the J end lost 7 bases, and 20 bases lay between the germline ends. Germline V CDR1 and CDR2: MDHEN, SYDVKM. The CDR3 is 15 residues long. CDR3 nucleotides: TGTGCCAGCCATCATTCCGGGACGGGGGTTGAAAAACTGTTTTTT. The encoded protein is CASHHSGTGVEKLFF.

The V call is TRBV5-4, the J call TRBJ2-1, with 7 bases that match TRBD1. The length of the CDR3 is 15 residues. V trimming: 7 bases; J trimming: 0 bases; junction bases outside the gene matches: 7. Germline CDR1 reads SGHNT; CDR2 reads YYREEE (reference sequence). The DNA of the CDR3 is TGTGCCAGCCAAGCCGGGACAGACTCCTACAATGAGCAGTTCTTC. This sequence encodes CASQAGTDSYNEQFF.

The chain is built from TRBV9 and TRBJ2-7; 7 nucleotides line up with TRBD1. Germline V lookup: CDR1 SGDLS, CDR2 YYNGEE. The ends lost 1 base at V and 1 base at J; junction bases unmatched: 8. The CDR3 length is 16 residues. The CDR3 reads CASSVSEMDRSYEQYF. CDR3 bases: TGTGCCAGCAGCGTATCCGAAATGGACAGGTCCTACGAGCAGTACTTC. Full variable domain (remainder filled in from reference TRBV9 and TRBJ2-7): DSGVTQTPKHLITATGQRVTLRCSPRSGDLSVYWYQQSLDQGLQFLIQYYNGEERAKGNILERFSAQQFPDLHSELNLSSLELGDSALYFCASSVSEMDRSYEQYFGPGTRLTVT.

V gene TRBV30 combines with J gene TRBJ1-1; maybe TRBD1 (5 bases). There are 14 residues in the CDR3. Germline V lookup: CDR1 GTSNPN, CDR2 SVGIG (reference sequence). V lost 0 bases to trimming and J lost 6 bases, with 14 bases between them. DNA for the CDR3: TGTGCCTGGAGTGTACTCTTGGGACGCGCTGAAGCTTTCTTT. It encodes CAWSVLLGRAEAFF.

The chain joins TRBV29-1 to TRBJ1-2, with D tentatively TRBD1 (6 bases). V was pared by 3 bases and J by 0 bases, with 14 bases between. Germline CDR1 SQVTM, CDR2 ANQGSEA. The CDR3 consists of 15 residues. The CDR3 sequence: CSVDHRDGANYGYTF. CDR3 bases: TGCAGCGTTGACCACAGGGACGGGGCTAACTATGGCTACACCTTC.

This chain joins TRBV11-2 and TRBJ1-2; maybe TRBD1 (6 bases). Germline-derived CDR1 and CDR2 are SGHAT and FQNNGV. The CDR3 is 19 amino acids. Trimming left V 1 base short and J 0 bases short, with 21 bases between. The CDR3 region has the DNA TGTGCCAGCAGCTTAGCATTCGACAGGCTACCCTACTCTAACTATGGCTACACCTTC. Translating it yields CASSLAFDRLPYSNYGYTF.

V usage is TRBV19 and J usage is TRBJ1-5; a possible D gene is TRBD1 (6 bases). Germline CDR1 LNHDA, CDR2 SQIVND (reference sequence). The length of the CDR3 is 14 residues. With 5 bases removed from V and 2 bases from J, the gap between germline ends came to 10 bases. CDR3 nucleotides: TGTGCCAGTAGTCCCAACAGGGGCAATCAGCCCCAGCATTTT. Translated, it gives CASSPNRGNQPQHF.

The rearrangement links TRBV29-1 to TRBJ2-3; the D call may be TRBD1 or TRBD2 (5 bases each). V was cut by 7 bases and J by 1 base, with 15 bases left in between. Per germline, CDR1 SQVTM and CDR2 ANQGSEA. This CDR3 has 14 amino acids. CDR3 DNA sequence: TGCAGCGCACCCAGGGTGGAGGGCACAGATACGCAGTATTTT. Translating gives CSAPRVEGTDTQYF.

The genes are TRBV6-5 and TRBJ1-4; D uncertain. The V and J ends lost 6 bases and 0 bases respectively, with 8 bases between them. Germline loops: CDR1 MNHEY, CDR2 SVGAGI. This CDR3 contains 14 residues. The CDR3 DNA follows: TGTGCCAGCAGCCGGATGCCAACTAATGAAAAACTGTTTTTT. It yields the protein CASSRMPTNEKLFF.

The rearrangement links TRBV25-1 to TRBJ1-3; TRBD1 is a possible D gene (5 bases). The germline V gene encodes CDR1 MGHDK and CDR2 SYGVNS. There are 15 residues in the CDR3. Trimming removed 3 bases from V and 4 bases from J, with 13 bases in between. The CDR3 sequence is CASSDPGPSGNTIYF. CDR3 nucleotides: TGTGCCAGCAGTGATCCGGGACCGTCCGGAAACACCATATATTTT.

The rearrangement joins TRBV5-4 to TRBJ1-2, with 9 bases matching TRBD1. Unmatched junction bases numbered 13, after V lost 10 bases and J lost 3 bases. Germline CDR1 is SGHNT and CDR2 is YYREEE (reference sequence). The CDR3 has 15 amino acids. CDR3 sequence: CAYRDRVGVDYGYTF. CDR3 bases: TGTGCCTACCGGGACAGGGTTGGGGTGGACTATGGCTACACCTTC.